This T cell receptor beta chain was profiled in a study of TIL therapy for anti-PD-1-resistant metastatic lung cancer. About the research overall: Tumors carried a median around 1.4 non-synonymous mutations per megabase.

Sequencing used immunoSEQ v3. Assay used: immunoSEQ multiplex PCR; TCRdb lists only in-frame clones, some missing. This table has roughly 92,000 clones, under 70% appearing once. This clone came up a few times. What it recognizes is unknown. The CDR3 extends over 14 amino acids. Looked up from germline, CDR1 is SGHVS and CDR2 is FQNEAQ. V lost 2 bases, J lost 6 bases, and 10 bases lay in between. Time point of the sample: pre-treatment sample, taken before nivolumab and TIL therapy. Pleural nodules or supraclavicular lymph nodes made up most of the excised metastases sampled. Overall study findings and caveats: TIL cultures after expansion showed higher clonality and lower diversity than baseline tumor (median around 5.9% vs 31%).

The chain combines TRBV7-8 with TRBJ2-2; D tentatively fits TRBD1 or TRBD2 (5 bases each). The sample here was tumor tissue, taken at baseline. The receptor was derived from a person between 25 and 80 years old with non-small cell lung cancer. The CDR3 here is CASSLTVGAGELFF. For the CDR3, the DNA is TGTGCCAGCAGCTTAACAGTGGGGGCCGGGGAGCTGTTTTTT.